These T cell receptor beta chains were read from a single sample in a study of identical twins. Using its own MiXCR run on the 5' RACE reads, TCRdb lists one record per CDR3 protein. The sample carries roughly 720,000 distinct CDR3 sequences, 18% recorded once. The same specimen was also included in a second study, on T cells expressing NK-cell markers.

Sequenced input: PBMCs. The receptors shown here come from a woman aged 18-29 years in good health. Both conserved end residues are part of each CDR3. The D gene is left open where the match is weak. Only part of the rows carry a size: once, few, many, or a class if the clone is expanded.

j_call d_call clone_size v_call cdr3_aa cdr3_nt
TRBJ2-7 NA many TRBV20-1 CSASVSASYEQYF TGCAGTGCTAGTGTGTCCGCTTCCTACGAGCAGTACTTC
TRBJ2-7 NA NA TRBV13 CASSFSGDSYEQYF TGTGCCAGCAGCTTCTCGGGAGACTCCTACGAGCAGTACTTC
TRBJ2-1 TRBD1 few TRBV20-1 CSAKEGTGTGYNEQFF TGCAGTGCAAAGGAAGGCACCGGGACAGGTTACAATGAGCAGTTCTTC
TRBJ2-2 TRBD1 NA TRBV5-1 CASSRRGPGATTGELFF TGCGCCAGCAGCCGCAGGGGGCCGGGGGCTACGACCGGGGAGCTGTTTTTT
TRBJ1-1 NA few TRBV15 CATSTPNTYTEAFF TGTGCCACCAGCACCCCCAACACTTACACTGAAGCTTTCTTT
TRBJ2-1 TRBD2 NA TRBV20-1 CSASLFGTSQFF TGCAGTGCTAGTCTGTTCGGGACTAGTCAGTTCTTC
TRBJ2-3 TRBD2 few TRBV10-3 CAINGLAGGADTQYF TGTGCCATCAATGGACTAGCGGGAGGGGCAGATACGCAGTATTTT
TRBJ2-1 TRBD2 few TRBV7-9 CASSRGTSGWTWGEQFF TGTGCCAGCAGCCGCGGAACTAGCGGGTGGACCTGGGGTGAGCAGTTCTTC
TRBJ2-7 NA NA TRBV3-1 CASSQERGPFYEQYF TGTGCCAGCAGCCAAGAACGGGGACCTTTTTACGAGCAGTACTTC
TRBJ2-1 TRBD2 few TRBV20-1 CSASALGSGYNEQFF TGCAGTGCTAGTGCCCTCGGTAGCGGGTACAATGAGCAGTTCTTC
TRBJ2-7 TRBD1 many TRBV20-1 CSAKDRMSSYEQYF TGCAGTGCTAAGGACAGGATGTCCTCCTACGAGCAGTACTTC
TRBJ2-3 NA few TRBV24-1 CATSDLEADTQYF TGTGCCACCAGTGACCTGGAAGCAGATACGCAGTATTTT
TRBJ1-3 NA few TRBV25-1 CASSDRGRRNTIYF TGTGCCAGCAGTGATAGGGGCAGAAGAAACACCATATATTTT
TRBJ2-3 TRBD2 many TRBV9 CASSVEGLAGDTQYF TGTGCCAGCAGCGTAGAAGGGCTAGCGGGAGATACGCAGTATTTT
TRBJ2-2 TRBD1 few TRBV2 CASSAGTGVSGELFF TGTGCCAGCAGCGCCGGGACAGGGGTCTCGGGGGAGCTGTTTTTT
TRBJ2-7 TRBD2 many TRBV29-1 CSVVAVAGGLGVEQYF TGCAGCGTTGTAGCAGTAGCGGGAGGCCTCGGGGTGGAGCAGTACTTC
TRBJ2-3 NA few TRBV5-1 CASSFSLDPPTDTQYF TGCGCCAGCAGCTTTTCTCTAGATCCCCCCACAGATACGCAGTATTTT
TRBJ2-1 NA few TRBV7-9 CASSSDPNEQFF TGTGCCAGCAGCTCGGACCCAAATGAGCAGTTCTTC
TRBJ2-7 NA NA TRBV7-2 CASGGDGFREQYF TGTGCCAGCGGCGGTGATGGGTTTCGCGAGCAGTACTTC
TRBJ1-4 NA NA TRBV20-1 CSARWAGTNEKLFF TGCAGTGCTAGATGGGCAGGGACTAATGAAAAACTGTTTTTT
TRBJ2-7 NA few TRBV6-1 CASSEPGRNYEQYF TGTGCCAGCAGCGAACCGGGACGGAACTACGAGCAGTACTTC
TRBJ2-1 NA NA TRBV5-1 CASTAAPSSYNEQFF TGCGCCAGCACCGCAGCACCGAGCTCCTACAATGAGCAGTTCTTC
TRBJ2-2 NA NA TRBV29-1 CSVLRGPNTGELFF TGCAGCGTCCTTAGAGGGCCGAACACCGGGGAGCTGTTTTTT
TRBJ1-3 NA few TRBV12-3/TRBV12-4 CASSLASDWGNTIYF TGTGCCAGCAGTTTAGCGAGCGACTGGGGAAACACCATATATTTT
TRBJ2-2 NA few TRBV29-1 CSVEDPKGTGGELFF TGCAGCGTTGAAGATCCTAAGGGAACGGGCGGGGAGCTGTTTTTT
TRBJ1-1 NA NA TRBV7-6 CASSPRRGMNTEAFF TGTGCCAGCAGCCCCCGTAGGGGGATGAACACTGAAGCTTTCTTT
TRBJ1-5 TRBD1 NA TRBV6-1 CASSVAQGRQPQHF TGTGCCAGCAGTGTGGCACAGGGGAGGCAGCCCCAGCATTTT
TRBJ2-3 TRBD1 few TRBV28 CASGQGYGTNQDTQYF TGTGCCAGCGGACAGGGGTACGGGACTAACCAAGATACGCAGTATTTT
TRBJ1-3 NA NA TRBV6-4 CASSDAETVSGNTIYF TGTGCCAGCAGTGACGCCGAAACAGTGTCTGGAAACACCATATATTTT
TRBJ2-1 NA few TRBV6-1 CASTRGRQARNNEQFF TGTGCCAGCACCCGAGGTCGGCAAGCCCGTAACAATGAGCAGTTCTTC
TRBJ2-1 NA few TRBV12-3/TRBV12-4 CASGFDRGPNNEQFF TGTGCCAGCGGGTTTGACCGAGGCCCGAACAATGAGCAGTTCTTC
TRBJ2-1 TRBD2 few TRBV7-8 CASSLVASGSDEQFF TGTGCCAGCAGCTTAGTGGCGAGCGGGAGCGATGAGCAGTTCTTC
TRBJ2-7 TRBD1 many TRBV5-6 CASSLGTDLEVQYF TGTGCCAGCAGCTTAGGGACAGACCTTGAGGTGCAGTACTTC
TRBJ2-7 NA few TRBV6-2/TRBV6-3 CASSYTGGHYEQYF TGTGCCAGCAGTTATACAGGCGGTCACTACGAGCAGTACTTC
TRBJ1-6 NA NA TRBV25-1 CASTEGRYNSPLHF TGTGCCAGCACTGAGGGGCGGTATAATTCACCCCTCCACTTT
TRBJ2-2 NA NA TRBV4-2 CASSQDPPGMNTGELFF TGTGCCAGCAGCCAAGATCCGCCCGGGATGAACACCGGGGAGCTGTTTTTT
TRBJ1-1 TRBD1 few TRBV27 CATRTGRVWTEAFF TGTGCCACCCGGACAGGGAGAGTTTGGACTGAAGCTTTCTTT
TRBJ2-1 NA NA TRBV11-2 CASSRSGELYNEQFF TGTGCCAGCAGCCGCAGCGGTGAGTTGTACAATGAGCAGTTCTTC
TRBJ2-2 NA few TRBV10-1 CASSTRRGNTGELFF TGCGCCAGCAGTACTCGGAGGGGGAACACCGGGGAGCTGTTTTTT
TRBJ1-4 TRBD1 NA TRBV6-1 CASTQGQVKAKLFF TGTGCCAGCACGCAGGGACAGGTTAAGGCAAAACTGTTTTTT
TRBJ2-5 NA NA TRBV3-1 CASSPRDVRETQYF TGTGCCAGCAGCCCAAGGGACGTTCGGGAGACCCAGTACTTC
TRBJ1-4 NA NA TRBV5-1 CASSLSQGREKLFF TGCGCCAGCAGCTTGAGCCAGGGACGGGAAAAACTGTTTTTT
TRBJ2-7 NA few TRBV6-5 CASSYSMGSDEQYF TGTGCCAGCAGTTACTCGATGGGGTCGGACGAGCAGTACTTC
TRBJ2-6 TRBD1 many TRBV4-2 CASSSRGPSSGANVLTF TGTGCCAGCAGTTCAAGGGGGCCAAGCTCTGGGGCCAACGTCCTGACTTTC
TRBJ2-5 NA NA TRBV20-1 CSARARGGETQYF TGCAGTGCTAGAGCGCGGGGTGGAGAGACCCAGTACTTC
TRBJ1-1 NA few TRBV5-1 CASSQRDTGTEAFF TGCGCCAGCTCCCAACGCGACACAGGGACTGAAGCTTTCTTT
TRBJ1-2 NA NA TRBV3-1 CASSLNRGYTF TGTGCCAGCAGCTTAAACCGTGGCTACACCTTC
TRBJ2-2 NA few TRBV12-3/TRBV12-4 CASRRVGEVELFF TGTGCCAGCAGACGGGTCGGAGAGGTGGAGCTGTTTTTT
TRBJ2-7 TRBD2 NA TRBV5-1 CASSLLLATLAYEQYF TGCGCCAGCAGCCTCTTACTAGCGACGCTCGCCTACGAGCAGTACTTC
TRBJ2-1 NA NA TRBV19 CASSISVISYNEQFF TGTGCCAGTAGTATCTCCGTTATCTCCTACAATGAGCAGTTCTTC
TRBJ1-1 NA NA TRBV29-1 CSVSPREVTEAFF TGCAGCGTTTCCCCCAGGGAGGTGACTGAAGCTTTCTTT
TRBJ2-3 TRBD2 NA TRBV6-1 CASRTEVGRPTDTQYF TGTGCCAGCAGGACAGAGGTCGGGAGGCCCACAGATACGCAGTATTTT
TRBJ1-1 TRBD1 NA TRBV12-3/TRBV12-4 CASTFRQGGMNTEAFF TGTGCCAGCACCTTCCGACAGGGAGGGATGAACACTGAAGCTTTCTTT
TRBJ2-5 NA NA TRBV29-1 CSGQSGQETQYF TGCAGCGGCCAATCTGGCCAAGAGACCCAGTACTTC
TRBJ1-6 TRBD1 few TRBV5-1 CASSSRDSLNSPLHF TGCGCCAGCAGCTCCCGGGACAGTCTTAATTCACCCCTCCACTTT
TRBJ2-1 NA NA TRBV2 CASTPPDTLQFF TGTGCCAGCACTCCTCCTGATACACTTCAGTTCTTC
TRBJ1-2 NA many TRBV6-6 CASAGGKNYGYTF TGTGCCAGCGCCGGGGGGAAGAACTATGGCTACACCTTC